This TCR beta chain emerged from a study of cytomegalovirus exposure and HLA in healthy donors (dated by TCRdb to 2017 to 2019). About the full investigation: An earlier analysis of 587 of the donors reported 276 Gb of sequence data and roughly 120 million unique TCR beta sequences obtained from about 170 million T cells. Roughly 290 gigabases of sequencing data and tens of millions of unique TCR sequences made up an early release that covered 640 HLA-typed donors. The genetic ancestry cluster associated with self-reported Caucasian donors included roughly four fifths of the approximately 410 genotyped donors. The aim of the study was to test whether cataloging public T cell receptors could identify signatures of past pathogen exposure. The study profiled the T cell repertoires of more than 500 subjects by immunosequencing and related them to cytomegalovirus serostatus. In addition to the first cohort of 666 subjects, a separate validation cohort of 120 different subjects was used. High-throughput TCR immunosequencing, statistical association of individual TCRs with disease status, and machine learning were combined to predict cytomegalovirus infection status. In a later analysis, previously published TCR beta repertoires from 600 to 850 donors were re-analyzed and high-resolution HLA genotyping was added so that TCR occurrence patterns could be studied. In the later analysis, no new phenotypic data were used to find candidate immune exposures; instead, reliance was placed on TCR beta sequences and their occurrence across donors. In an earlier analysis of 500 to 650 of the donors, high-throughput TCR beta sequencing was used to judge whether each TCR beta V gene segment behaved as functional or pseudogenic. Donor age, sex, ethnicity and CMV serostatus were compiled alongside the repertoire data. In a later genetic analysis, genome-wide SNP genotypes for about 55% of the roughly 670 donors were used, and that subset was treated as a discovery cohort. Every discovery cohort repertoire had been produced on one sequencing platform. Class I and class II HLA loci were covered by the typing at four-digit resolution. Typing coverage differed by locus: A, B, C, DRB1 and DQB1 were typed in roughly 629-630 donors, DQA1 in 500 to 550, DPA1 in 600 to 610, and DPB1 in 400 to 480. Roughly five DR-DQ haplotypes were handled as single units for association and clustering, since linkage in the cohort was strong. On average, roughly 200,000 unique TCR beta nucleotide sequences were sequenced per donor among more than 350 genotyped donors of the cohort, with 15% to 20% of those sequences being non-productive. Study-wide conclusions, independent of this receptor: Compared with equally common non-associated chains, HLA-associated TCR beta chains in a later analysis were more clonally expanded and had lower generation probabilities. The 87-base-pair reads could not distinguish some IMGT-functional V segments, including TRBV6-2 and TRBV6-3, so those segments were excluded. In a later genetic analysis, fewer N-insertions in productive TCRs were reported among donors in an Asian-associated ancestry cluster than the roughly 670-donor mean. Because some donors lacked HLA typing at each locus, the association tests relied only on the typed subset. A later analysis found that most CMV-associated TCR beta chains appeared HLA-restricted, with HLA associations seemingly driven largely by CMV exposure. In both the original and validation cohorts, the classifier was reported to diagnose cytomegalovirus status with high specificity and sensitivity. In an earlier analysis of 587 of the donors, most TCR beta V segments appeared in productive rearrangements about 87% or about 30% of the time, broadly matching IMGT annotations. A cluster of highly shared sequence variants was judged likely to be a technical artifact of the sequencing pipeline. In this cohort, only TCR beta chains were sequenced, and detectable features were limited by the absence of alpha or paired-chain data. The presence/absence analyses assumed that sequencing depth was roughly uniform across donors, and that assumption may not be true. Strong co-occurrence of HLA alleles, especially DR and DQ, made assigning TCR associations to individual alleles difficult. In a later analysis, several top co-occurrence clusters were reported to appear linked to parvovirus B19, influenza, CMV and Epstein-Barr virus. In a later analysis, 15,000 to 20,000 TCR beta sequences were associated with specific HLA alleles at a false discovery rate of 0.05. It was suggested by the authors that the approach could potentially be generalized to other disease states and immunological phenotypes. The study listed 150 to 200 TCR beta chains as associated with cytomegalovirus. An association between a missense DCLRE1C variant and V-gene and J-gene trimming of TCR beta chains was found in a later genetic analysis and replicated in an independent cohort. Correlated functional status among segregating V segments might be attributable to linkage disequilibrium, but an unknown experimental factor could not be ruled out. The only immune exposure information available for the cohort was CMV serostatus. Because counts were too low, seventeen rarely observed V segments, including chromosome 9 orphons, were left out of the earlier analysis of approximately 580 of the donors. While some public TCRs were present in many individuals, most TCR sequences turned up only very rarely across donors. Three of the identified cytomegalovirus-associated TCR beta chains were confirmed in vitro to be specific for cytomegalovirus antigens. A further reported finding was that TCR beta sequences accurately predicted the HLA-A and HLA-B alleles for most subjects in the first cohort. In a later analysis, TCR association rates were found to vary across HLA loci, with the most associated TCRs seen for DRB1 alleles and the fewest for HLA-C alleles.

Points on this clone: The specificity of this receptor is unknown. No base quality values were provided; no much bigger clone lies one nucleotide off.

The CDR3 measures 17 amino acids from cysteine to phenylalanine. Of the read, only the CDR3 DNA is kept; its 51 bases are in frame from base 1. Sequences MDHEN (CDR1) and SYDVKM (CDR2) are obtained from the germline V gene. Trimming takes 1 base off V and 11 bases off J; junction bases not matched to a gene: 18. The library was built by means of the immunoSEQ multiplex PCR assay. A mixture of 60 forward primers for TCR Vbeta segments and 13 reverse primers for TCR Jbeta segments was used in the multiplex PCR. A multiplex PCR assay on genomic DNA amplified the CDR3 region of rearranged TCR beta genes. On the Illumina HiSeq System, the amplified TCR beta libraries were sequenced as 87-base-pair reads. The paper's data handling went like this. A later analysis tallied tens of millions of unique TCR beta chains across the 650 to 750 repertoires, and some 10 million of those chains were shared by two or more donors. Raw reads were error-corrected and collapsed into unique sequences with a nearest-neighbor algorithm that merged closely related sequences to remove PCR and sequencing errors. CDR3 sequences were aligned to IMGT reference sequences to assign V, D and J gene segments. For a sequence to be retained, at least a six-nucleotide match to both a V gene segment and a J gene segment was required. A rearrangement counted as productive if the CDR3 had no stop codons and remained in frame with V and J, and every other rearrangement counted as non-productive. Following IMGT convention, CDR3 was defined as the stretch from the second conserved V-encoded cysteine up to the conserved J-encoded phenylalanine. The earlier analysis of 500 to 650 of the donors excluded any sequence lacking an unambiguous match to a single V gene segment. In an earlier analysis of approximately 590 of the donors, a V segment was called functional when productive rearrangements were above 56.7%, and segregating when the standard deviation between donors exceeded 5%. A statistical classification framework was built for diagnosing cytomegalovirus status from the catalog of TCR beta chain sequences. In a later analysis, TCR nucleotide sequences were compared against IMGT/GENE-DB human TR gene sequences so that V and J genes could be assigned. Using the TCRdist pipeline, a later analysis assigned CDR3 sequences along with most-parsimonious VDJ recombination scenarios. In a later analysis, each TCR beta chain was defined by its CDR3 amino acid sequence together with its V-gene family, and reads lacking a unique V-gene family were excluded. To address suspected cross-contamination and a sequencing artifact, a later analysis removed a few hundred highly shared, low-generation-probability nucleotide sequences. A later analysis calculated a clonal expansion index for each public chain from normalized within-repertoire ranks of inferred template counts. Generation probabilities in a later analysis came from a VDJ recombination model fitted to out-of-frame rearrangements, and those results were checked against IGoR. Hypergeometric tests were used in a later analysis to score TCR-TCR, TCR-HLA and TCR-CMV co-occurrence, with a repertoire-size bias correction applied to the TCR pairs. In a later analysis, false discovery rates were estimated by permuting HLA or CMV assignments 20 times. In a later analysis, co-occurring TCRs were grouped using DBSCAN, and TCRdist sequence similarity was added for clustering within HLA-allele-positive subsets. Repertoires with fewer than 30,000 or more than 120,000 public chains, plus five repertoires with anomalous nucleotide sharing, were excluded from co-occurrence clustering. Held by TCRdb, this immuneACCESS table contains in-frame sequences only and omits some clones. Under half of the omission traces to an unresolved V gene where checked; the cause of the rest is unknown. D and trimming were read from the DNA, whereas the V and J calls and clone size are those reported in that table. Across this sample there are roughly 130,000 clones, with 83% seen only once. The biggest ten clones account for around 1.2% of the sample.

The cohort comprised some 730 healthy bone marrow donors. At the time of sampling, all cohort members were nominally healthy, though unrecorded immune exposures were likely present. The donor was CMV seronegative and was included in the group of about 400 seronegative cohort members. Every donor gave a peripheral blood sample, and the peripheral blood mononuclear cells from that sample were used for TCR beta sequencing. Genomic DNA extraction from the blood cell samples was performed with the Qiagen DNeasy Blood Extraction Kit. Sequenced sample: PBMCs. This sequence uses TRBV28 and TRBJ1-1; 8 of the junction bases match TRBD1. The TCR comes from a girl aged 2-10 years in good health and CMV-seronegative. The DNA sequence is given as TGTGCCAGCAGTTTATTACAGGGGGAGGAAAAGGCCGTTAGTGCTTTCTTT. The encoded protein is CASSLLQGEEKAVSAFF.